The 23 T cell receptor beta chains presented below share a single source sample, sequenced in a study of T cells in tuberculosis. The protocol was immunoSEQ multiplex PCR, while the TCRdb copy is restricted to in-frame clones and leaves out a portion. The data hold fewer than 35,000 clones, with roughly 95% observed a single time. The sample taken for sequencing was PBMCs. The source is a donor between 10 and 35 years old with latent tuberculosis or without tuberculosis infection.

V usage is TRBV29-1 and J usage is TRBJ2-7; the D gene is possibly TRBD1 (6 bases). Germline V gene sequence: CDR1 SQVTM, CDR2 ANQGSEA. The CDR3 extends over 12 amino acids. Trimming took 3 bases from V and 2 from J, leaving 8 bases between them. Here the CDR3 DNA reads TGCAGCGTTGAGGACAGACCCTACGAGCAGTACTTC. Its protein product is CSVEDRPYEQYF.

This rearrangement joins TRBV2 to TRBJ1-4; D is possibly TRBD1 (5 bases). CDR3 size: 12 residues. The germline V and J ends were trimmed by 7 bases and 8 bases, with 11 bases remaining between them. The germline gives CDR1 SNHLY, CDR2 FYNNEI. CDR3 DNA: TGTGCCAGCACGGGGACTGGGGAAAAACTGTTTTTT. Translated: CASTGTGEKLFF.

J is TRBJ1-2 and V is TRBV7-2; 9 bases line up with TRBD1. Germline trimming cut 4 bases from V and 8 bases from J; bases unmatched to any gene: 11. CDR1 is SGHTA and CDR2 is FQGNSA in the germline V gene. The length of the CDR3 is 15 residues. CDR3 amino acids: CASSSPWDRERGYTF. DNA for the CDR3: TGTGCCAGCAGCTCCCCTTGGGACAGGGAGCGGGGCTACACCTTC.

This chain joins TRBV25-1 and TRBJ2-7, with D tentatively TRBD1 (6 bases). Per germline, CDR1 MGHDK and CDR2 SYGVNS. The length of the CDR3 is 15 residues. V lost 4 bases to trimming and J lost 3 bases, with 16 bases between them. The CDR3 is CASSADRTNFYEQYF. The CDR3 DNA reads TGTGCCAGCAGTGCTGACAGGACCAACTTCTACGAGCAGTACTTC.

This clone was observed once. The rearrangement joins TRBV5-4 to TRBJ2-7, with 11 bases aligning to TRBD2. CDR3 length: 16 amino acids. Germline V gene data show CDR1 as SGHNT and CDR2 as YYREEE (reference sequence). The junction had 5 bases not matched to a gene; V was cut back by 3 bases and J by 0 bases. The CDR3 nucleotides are TGTGCCAGCAGCTCGGGGACTAGCGGATTCTCCTACGAGCAGTACTTC. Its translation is CASSSGTSGFSYEQYF. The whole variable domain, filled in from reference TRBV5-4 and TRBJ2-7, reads ETGVTQSPTHLIKTRGQQVTLRCSSQSGHNTVSWYQQALGQGPQFIFQYYREEENGRGNFPPRFSGLQFPNYSSELNVNALELDDSALYLCASSSGTSGFSYEQYFGPGTRLTVT.

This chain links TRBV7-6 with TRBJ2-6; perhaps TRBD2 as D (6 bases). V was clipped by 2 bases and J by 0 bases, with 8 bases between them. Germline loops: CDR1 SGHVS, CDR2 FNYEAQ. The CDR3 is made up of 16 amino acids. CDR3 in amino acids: CASSLYSGSGANVLTF. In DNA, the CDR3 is TGTGCCAGCAGCTTATATAGCGGCTCTGGGGCCAACGTCCTGACTTTC.

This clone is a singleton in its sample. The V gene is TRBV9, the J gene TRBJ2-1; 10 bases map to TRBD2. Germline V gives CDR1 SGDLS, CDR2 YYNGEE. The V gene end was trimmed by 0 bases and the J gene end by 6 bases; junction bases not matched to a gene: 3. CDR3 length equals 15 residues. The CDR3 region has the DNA TGTGCCAGCAGCGTAGGCTCTAGCGGGAGCAATGAGCAGTTCTTC. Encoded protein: CASSVGSSGSNEQFF.

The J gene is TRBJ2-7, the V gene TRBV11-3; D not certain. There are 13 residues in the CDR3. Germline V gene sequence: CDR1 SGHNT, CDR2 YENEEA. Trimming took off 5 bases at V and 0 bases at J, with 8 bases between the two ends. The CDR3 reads CASSPTGSYEQYF. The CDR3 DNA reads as TGTGCCAGCAGCCCGACTGGCTCCTACGAGCAGTACTTC.

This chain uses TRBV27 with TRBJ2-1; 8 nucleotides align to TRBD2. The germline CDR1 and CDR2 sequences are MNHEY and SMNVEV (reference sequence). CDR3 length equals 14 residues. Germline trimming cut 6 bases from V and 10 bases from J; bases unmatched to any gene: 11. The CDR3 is CASSYRRTSYEQFF. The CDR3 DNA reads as TGTGCCAGCAGCTATCGCCGGACTAGCTACGAGCAGTTCTTC.

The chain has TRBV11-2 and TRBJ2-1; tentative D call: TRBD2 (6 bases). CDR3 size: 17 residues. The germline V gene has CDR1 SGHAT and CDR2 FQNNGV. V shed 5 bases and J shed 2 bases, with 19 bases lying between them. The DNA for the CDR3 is TGTGCCAGCAGCCCTCTGACGGGGACTCTCCCCTACAATGAGCAGTTCTTC. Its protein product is CASSPLTGTLPYNEQFF.

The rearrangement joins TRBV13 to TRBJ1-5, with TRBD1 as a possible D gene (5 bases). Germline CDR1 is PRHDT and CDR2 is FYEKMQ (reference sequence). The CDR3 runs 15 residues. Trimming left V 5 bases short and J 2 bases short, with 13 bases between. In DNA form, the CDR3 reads TGTGCCAGCAGCACAAGGGGTCTCGGCAATCAGCCCCAGCATTTT. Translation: CASSTRGLGNQPQHF.

CDR3 sequence: CASGLPGRWGGELFF. The CDR3 region has the DNA TGTGCTAGTGGTTTACCCGGGAGATGGGGCGGGGAGCTGTTTTTT. V and J are TRBV12-5 and TRBJ2-2, with D possibly TRBD2 on 6 matching bases. V was shortened by 3 bases and J by 7 bases, with 15 bases between the two germline ends. This CDR3 spans 15 amino acids. Per germline, CDR1 LGHNT and CDR2 FRNRAP. Combining the CDR3 with reference TRBV12-5 and TRBJ2-2 gives the whole variable domain DARVTQTPRHKVTEMGQEVTMRCQPILGHNTVFWYRQTMMQGLELLAYFRNRAPLDDSGMPKDRFSAEMPDATLATLKIQPSEPRDSAVYFCASGLPGRWGGELFFGEGSRLTVL.

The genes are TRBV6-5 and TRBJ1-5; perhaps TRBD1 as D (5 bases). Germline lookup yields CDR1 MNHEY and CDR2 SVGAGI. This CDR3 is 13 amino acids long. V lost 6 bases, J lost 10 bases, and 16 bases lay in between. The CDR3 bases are TGTGCCAGCAGACGGTCCAGGGAGGGACCCCAGCATTTT. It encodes CASRRSREGPQHF.

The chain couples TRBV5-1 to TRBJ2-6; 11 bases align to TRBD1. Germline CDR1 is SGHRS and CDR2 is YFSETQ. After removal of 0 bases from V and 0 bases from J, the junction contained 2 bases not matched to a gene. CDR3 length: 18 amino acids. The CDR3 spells CASSLEGTGGSGANVLTF. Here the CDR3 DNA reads TGCGCCAGCAGCTTGGAGGGGACAGGGGGCTCTGGGGCCAACGTCCTGACTTTC. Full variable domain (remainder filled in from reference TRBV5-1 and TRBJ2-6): KAGVTQTPRYLIKTRGQQVTLSCSPISGHRSVSWYQQTPGQGLQFLFEYFSETQRNKGNFPGRFSGRQFSNSRSEMNVSTLELGDSALYLCASSLEGTGGSGANVLTFGAGSRLTVL.

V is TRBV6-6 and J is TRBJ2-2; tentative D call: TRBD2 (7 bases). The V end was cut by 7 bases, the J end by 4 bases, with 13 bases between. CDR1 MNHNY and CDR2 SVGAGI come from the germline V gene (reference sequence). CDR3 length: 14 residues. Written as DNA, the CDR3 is TGTGCCAGCACGGGGGGCTCGGGCACCGGGGAGCTGTTTTTT. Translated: CASTGGSGTGELFF.

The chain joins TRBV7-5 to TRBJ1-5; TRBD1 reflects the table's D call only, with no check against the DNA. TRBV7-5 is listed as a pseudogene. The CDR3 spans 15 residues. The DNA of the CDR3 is TGTGCCAGAAGCTGGTCAGGTTATAACAATCAGCCCCAGCATTTT. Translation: CARSWSGYNNQPQHF.

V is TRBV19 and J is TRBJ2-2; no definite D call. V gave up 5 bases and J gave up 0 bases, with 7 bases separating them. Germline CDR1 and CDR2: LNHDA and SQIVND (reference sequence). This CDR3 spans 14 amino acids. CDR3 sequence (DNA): TGTGCCAGTAGTCCAACAGCGAACACCGGGGAGCTGTTTTTT. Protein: CASSPTANTGELFF.

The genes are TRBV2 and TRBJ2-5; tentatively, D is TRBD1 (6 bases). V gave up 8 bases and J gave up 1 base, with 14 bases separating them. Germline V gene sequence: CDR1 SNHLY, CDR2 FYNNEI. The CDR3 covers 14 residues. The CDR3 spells CASLGQTFQETQYF. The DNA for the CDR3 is TGTGCCAGCCTCGGACAGACCTTCCAAGAGACCCAGTACTTC.

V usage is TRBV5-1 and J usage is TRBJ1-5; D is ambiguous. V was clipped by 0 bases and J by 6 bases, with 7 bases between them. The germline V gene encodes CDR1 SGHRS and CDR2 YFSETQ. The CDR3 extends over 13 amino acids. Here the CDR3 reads CASSLVGGQPQHF. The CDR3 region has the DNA TGCGCCAGCAGCTTGGTGGGAGGTCAGCCCCAGCATTTT.

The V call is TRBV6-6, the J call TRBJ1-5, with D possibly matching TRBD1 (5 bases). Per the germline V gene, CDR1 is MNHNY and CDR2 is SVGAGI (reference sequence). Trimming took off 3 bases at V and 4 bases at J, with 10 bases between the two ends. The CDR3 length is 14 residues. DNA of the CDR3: TGTGCCAGCAGTTATTTCAGGGTGAATCAGCCCCAGCATTTT. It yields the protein CASSYFRVNQPQHF.

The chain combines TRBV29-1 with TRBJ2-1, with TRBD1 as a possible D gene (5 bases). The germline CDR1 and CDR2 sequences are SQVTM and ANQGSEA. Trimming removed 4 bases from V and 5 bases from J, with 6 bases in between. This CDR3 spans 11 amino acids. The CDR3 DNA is TGCAGCGTTGCCAGGGACAATGAGCAGTTCTTC. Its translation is CSVARDNEQFF.

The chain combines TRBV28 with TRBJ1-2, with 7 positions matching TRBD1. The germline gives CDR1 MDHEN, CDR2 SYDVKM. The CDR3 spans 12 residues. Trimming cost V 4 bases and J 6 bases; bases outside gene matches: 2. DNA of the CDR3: TGTGCCAGCAGTTCTACAGGGGATGGCTACACCTTC. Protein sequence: CASSSTGDGYTF.

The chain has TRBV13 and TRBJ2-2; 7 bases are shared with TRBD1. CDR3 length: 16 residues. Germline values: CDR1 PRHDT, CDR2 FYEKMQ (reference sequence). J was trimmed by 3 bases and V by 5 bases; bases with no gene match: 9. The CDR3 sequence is CASSPRQGRYTGELFF. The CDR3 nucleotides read TGTGCCAGCAGCCCCCGACAGGGACGTTACACCGGGGAGCTGTTTTTT.